This is a list of T cell receptor beta chains from one sample in a study of T cell responses to AZD1222 COVID-19 vaccine. Some clones are missing from TCRdb's copy, which holds only in-frame ones; the method was immunoSEQ multiplex PCR. The sample holds around 140,000 clones; about 93% are singletons and the top ten take 5% to 6.5%. The sequenced sample was peripheral blood, obtained on day 0 of AZD1222 vaccination. Receptors originate from an adult in good health. The conserved cysteine and the conserved F or W are not part of the CDR3 here. The order of the fields is V gene, CDR3 protein.

v_gene: TRBV7-8
CDR3aa: ASSLNTGELF

v_gene: TRBV30
CDR3aa: AWSKGGRTNTEAF

v_gene: TRBV2
CDR3aa: ASSAGEAAQPQH

v_gene: TRBV7-2
CDR3aa: ASSYKTGLETQY

v_gene: TRBV2
CDR3aa: ASNGQGFLYT

v_gene: TRBV18
CDR3aa: ASSPGTAPEETQY

v_gene: TRBV2
CDR3aa: ASRRTSGQYEQY

v_gene: TRBV6-4
CDR3aa: ASSEYTGAAEAF

v_gene: TRBV19
CDR3aa: ASSTPSGSRNEQF

v_gene: TRBV7-2
CDR3aa: ASIPRTSGHYEQY

v_gene: TRBV7-9
CDR3aa: ASSLNRGEQF

v_gene: TRBV7-9
CDR3aa: ASSLPDRGPGELF

v_gene: TRBV13
CDR3aa: ASSSSGDWGDTQY

v_gene: TRBV2
CDR3aa: ASSEALGFGPKNIQY

v_gene: TRBV10-3
CDR3aa: AISDRVGYEQY

v_gene: TRBV28
CDR3aa: ASSLGTSSYNEQF

v_gene: TRBV2
CDR3aa: ASRGAGEKLF

v_gene: TRBV16
CDR3aa: ASGTGQTDGYT

v_gene: TRBV5-1
CDR3aa: ASSQRDSSYNSPLH

v_gene: TRBV4-1
CDR3aa: ASSQDRGVQPQH

v_gene: TRBV5-8
CDR3aa: ASSFNQGGISEQY

v_gene: TRBV2
CDR3aa: ASRIDRARNSPLH

v_gene: TRBV7-3
CDR3aa: ASSLRGKSDEQF

v_gene: TRBV30
CDR3aa: AWSIAGGQY

v_gene: TRBV28
CDR3aa: ASSSRQRNTGELF

v_gene: TRBV7-8
CDR3aa: ASSSEPYGSPEQY

v_gene: TRBV30
CDR3aa: AWDWGIGNEQF

v_gene: TRBV19
CDR3aa: ASSISNFDPGYT

v_gene: TRBV10-2
CDR3aa: ASGQGPYEQY

v_gene: TRBV5-1
CDR3aa: ASSLGTSGTPQETQY

v_gene: TRBV7-9
CDR3aa: ASTPTEVKGPYEQY

v_gene: TRBV6-6
CDR3aa: ASSYSGASYEQY

v_gene: TRBV27
CDR3aa: ASSNRPRETQY

v_gene: TRBV6-4
CDR3aa: ASRETGTSVLGTKGNEQF

v_gene: TRBV11-2
CDR3aa: ASSLDLGAGELF

v_gene: TRBV7-9
CDR3aa: ASSSDGRETQY

v_gene: TRBV9
CDR3aa: ASSPTNEANYGYT

v_gene: TRBV28
CDR3aa: ASSPRKGWPDTQY